A single T cell receptor (beta chain) is shown here with its context. The PCR used 60 Vbeta and 13 Jbeta primers. This table comes from immunoSEQ multiplex PCR, and its TCRdb copy is limited to in-frame clones, with some not included. This specimen shows 55,000 to 75,000 clones; the ten leading clones hold almost 4%. These data originate in a study of cytomegalovirus exposure and HLA in healthy donors. Germline V gene lookup returns CDR1 MDHEN and CDR2 SYDVKM. The CDR3 runs to 15 residues. Trimming stripped 3 bases from V and 0 bases from J, with 10 bases between. Sequencing was performed on PBMCs. The chain employs TRBV28 and TRBJ2-3; possible D gene TRBD1, 6 bases. This TCR was recovered from a male donor in good health and CMV-seronegative. The CDR3 nucleotides read TGTGCCAGCAGTTTCAGGGACACCAGCACAGATACGCAGTATTTT. Its protein product is CASSFRDTSTDTQYF.